These 28 T cell receptor beta chains share one sample of origin, sequenced in a study of T cells after yellow fever vaccination (dated by TCRdb to between 2019 and 2020). The library was produced with 5' RACE. The listed sequencing device is Illumina HiSeq 2500. The public sequencing data were trimmed at Q25 with fastp and processed into clonotypes with MiXCR by TCRdb, which kept only in-frame beta chains. Each entry merges the rows of one CDR3 protein and shows their most common DNA and genes. In all, the sample holds 140,000 to 150,000 distinct CDR3 sequences, and less than 8.5% of those were seen once. The biggest ten clones account for about 0.61% of the sample. Per the publication, the treatment or condition label means: live attenuated yellow fever vaccine strain. This sample comprised CD4+ T cells sorted from PBMCs, obtained 10 days after the yellow fever booster vaccination. All receptors derive from a young man who received the YFV17D yellow fever vaccine.

This clonotype was seen many times. This chain uses TRBV7-2 with TRBJ2-1, with 7 nucleotides matching TRBD2. The CDR3 is 14 amino acids. Germline CDR1 and CDR2: SGHTA and FQGNSA. With V trimmed by 4 bases and J by 12 bases, 12 bases remained unmatched. The CDR3 bases are TGTGCCAGCAGCTGGGGGGGATCCACTATGGGGCAGTTCTTC. Translated, it gives CASSWGGSTMGQFF.

As for this clonotype: The junction departs from the called germline gene at one end, perhaps through a read error. V and J are TRBV20-1 and TRBJ2-7; D not certain. CDR3 length equals 15 residues. Germline CDR1 DFQATT, CDR2 SNEGSKA (reference sequence). CDR3 loop: CCARARVRTDYEQYF. For the CDR3, the DNA is TGCTGTGCTAGAGCCCGCGTGCGGACCGACTACGAGCAGTACTTC.

In regard to this clonotype: Just one base apart from a much larger clone, this may be a read error. The genes are TRBV1 and TRBJ2-2. TRBV1 is an annotated pseudogene. The length of the CDR3 is 13 residues. In nucleotides, the CDR3 is TGCGCCAGCAGCCAAGCCACCACCGGGGAGCTGTTTTTT. Encoded protein: CASSQATTGELFF.

Ten or more counts support this clonotype. The chain has TRBV12-3 or TRBV12-4 and TRBJ2-6; TRBD1 is a possible D gene (6 bases). This CDR3 comprises 17 residues. V was pared by 3 bases and J by 2 bases, with 14 bases between. DNA for the CDR3: TGTGCCAGCAGTTTTTTACAGGGTGTACCTGGGGCCAACGTCCTGACTTTC. Protein: CASSFLQGVPGANVLTF.

This clonotype has at least ten counts. This chain links TRBV29-1 with TRBJ2-1; the D call may be TRBD1 or TRBD2 (6 bases each). V gave up 2 bases and J gave up 7 bases, with 27 bases separating them. The germline CDR1 and CDR2 sequences are SQVTM and ANQGSEA. The CDR3 extends over 18 amino acids. The CDR3 spells CSVERDIGPGRERNEQFF. CDR3 in DNA: TGCAGCGTTGAAAGGGACATAGGCCCCGGACGGGAGAGAAATGAGCAGTTCTTC.

This clonotype has at least ten counts. This CDR3 reads CASSPGEYNEQFF. The CDR3, as DNA: TGTGCCAGCAGTCCGGGGGAATACAATGAGCAGTTCTTC. The chain employs TRBV12-3 or TRBV12-4 and TRBJ2-1; TRBD2 is a possible D gene (6 bases). Trimming pared 5 bases from V and 4 bases from J, leaving 9 bases between. This CDR3 contains 13 residues.

This clonotype appeared many times. The J gene is TRBJ2-5, the V gene TRBV6-1, with D unclear. The CDR3 length is 14 residues. From germline, CDR1 is MNHNS and CDR2 SASEGT. Deletions cut 11 bases from V and 4 bases from J, with 20 bases between. As DNA, the CDR3 is TGTGCCGCTTTACAGATAGGTTTACGAGAGACCCAGTACTTC. Translation: CAALQIGLRETQYF.

In this sample, this clonotype turned up a few times. The chain uses TRBV20-1 and TRBJ2-2, with D perhaps given as TRBD1 or TRBD2 (5 bases each). V lost 3 bases and J 5 bases, leaving 13 bases between the germline ends. This CDR3 spans 14 amino acids. The germline V gene has CDR1 DFQATT and CDR2 SNEGSKA (reference sequence). CDR3: CSASWGRGTGELFF. CDR3 nucleotide sequence: TGCAGTGCTAGTTGGGGGAGAGGAACCGGGGAGCTGTTTTTT.

There are many counts of this clonotype. The chain couples TRBV27 to TRBJ2-7; D perhaps matches TRBD1 (6 bases). CDR1 MNHEY and CDR2 SMNVEV come from the germline V gene (reference sequence). Trimming removed 1 base at V and 5 bases at J, with 12 bases between. The CDR3 runs to 14 residues. CDR3 sequence: CASSLLSRGHEQYF. For the CDR3, the DNA is TGTGCCAGCAGTTTATTGTCCAGGGGCCACGAGCAGTACTTC.

V gene TRBV7-2 combines with J gene TRBJ2-1; 8 bases agree with TRBD1. J lost 5 bases, V lost 5 bases, and 8 bases had no gene match. Germline CDR1 SGHTA, CDR2 FQGNSA. The CDR3 sequence is 15 residues long. The CDR3 region is CASSSRTGINNEQFF. Written as DNA, the CDR3 is TGTGCCAGCAGCAGCAGGACAGGGATAAACAATGAGCAGTTCTTC.

In this sample, this clonotype turned up a few times. The chain links TRBV6-5 to TRBJ2-3; 9 bases map to TRBD1. This CDR3 is built from 15 residues. Germline CDR1 MNHEY, CDR2 SVGAGI. V gave up 4 bases and J gave up 2 bases; unmatched junction bases: 4. This chain's CDR3 is CASSLDRGNTDTQYF. In DNA, the CDR3 is TGTGCCAGCAGTTTGGACAGGGGCAACACAGATACGCAGTATTTT.

This clonotype was detected only a few times. The chain has TRBV10-3 and TRBJ2-5; no reliable D call. The CDR3 extends over 11 amino acids. CDR1 ENHRY and CDR2 SYGVKD come from the germline V gene. Trimming removed 4 bases from V and 3 bases from J, with 3 bases in between. DNA of the CDR3: TGTGCCATCAGTGCGAAAGAGACCCAGTACTTC. Residues: CAISAKETQYF.

This clonotype was seen more than once but under ten times. The chain joins TRBV28 to TRBJ2-5, with TRBD2 matching over 10 bases. Germline trimming cut 6 bases from V and 5 bases from J; bases unmatched to any gene: 6. There are 14 residues in the CDR3. CDR1 is MDHEN, CDR2 SYDVKM, per germline. The CDR3 sequence is CASRVPSGGETQYF. For the CDR3, the DNA is TGTGCCAGCAGAGTTCCTAGCGGGGGTGAGACCCAGTACTTC.

This clonotype was detected only a few times. Given a much more abundant clone one base away, this may be a read error. The chain joins TRBV7-2 to TRBJ2-7, with D unresolved. V was trimmed by 0 bases and J by 2 bases, leaving 5 bases between them. Germline-derived CDR1 and CDR2 are SGHTA and FQGNSA. The CDR3 sequence is 13 residues long. The CDR3 nucleotides are TGTGCCAGCAGCTTAGCGGCGGCCTACGAGCAGTACTTC. Protein: CASSLAAAYEQYF.

Only a few counts were recorded for this clonotype. The V call is TRBV27, the J call TRBJ2-7; TRBD2 agrees at 7 bases. Looked up from germline, CDR1 is MNHEY and CDR2 is SMNVEV (reference sequence). J lost 6 bases, V lost 8 bases, and 10 bases had no gene match. There are 13 residues in the CDR3. Here the CDR3 reads CASSSWGRGEQYF. CDR3 nucleotide sequence: TGTGCCAGCTCGTCTTGGGGGAGGGGCGAGCAGTACTTC.

This clonotype was detected many times. J is TRBJ1-1 and V is TRBV18, with D hard to call. Germline assignment: CDR1 KGHSH and CDR2 LQKENI. The CDR3 has 14 residues. V shed 4 bases and J shed 3 bases, with 12 bases lying between them. The CDR3 protein is CASSHGIQYTEAFF. The CDR3 bases are TGTGCCAGCTCACATGGTATTCAGTACACTGAAGCTTTCTTT.

This clonotype was found many times. The chain joins TRBV7-2 to TRBJ2-2, with 8 positions matching TRBD1. CDR1 is SGHTA, CDR2 FQGNSA, per germline. Trimming took 5 bases from V and 0 from J; bases not matched to a gene: 5. This CDR3 region has 16 residues. This chain's CDR3 is CASSQQGVANTGELFF. CDR3 sequence (DNA): TGTGCCAGCAGCCAACAGGGGGTCGCGAACACCGGGGAGCTGTTTTTT.

This clonotype was seen many times. This chain connects TRBV20-1 to TRBJ2-7; possibly TRBD1 or TRBD2 for D (5 bases each). Looked up from germline, CDR1 is DFQATT and CDR2 is SNEGSKA (reference sequence). Trimming removed 0 bases at V and 7 bases at J, with 19 bases between. The CDR3 has 15 amino acids. The CDR3 bases are TGCAGTGCTAGAGAGGGCAGAGACTACCCAGGGGAGCAGTACTTC. This gives the protein CSAREGRDYPGEQYF.

This clonotype was counted at least ten times. V usage is TRBV3-1 and J usage is TRBJ2-3, with a possible D match to TRBD1 (6 bases). With 3 bases removed from V and 5 bases from J, the gap between germline ends came to 12 bases. This CDR3 spans 14 amino acids. The germline V gene has CDR1 LGHDT and CDR2 YNNKEL (reference sequence). The CDR3 here is CASSQATGRDTQYF. In nucleotides, the CDR3 is TGTGCCAGCAGCCAGGCTACAGGGAGAGATACGCAGTATTTT.

This chain uses TRBV7-2 with TRBJ2-2; weak D call: TRBD2 (6 bases). Germline V gives CDR1 SGHTA, CDR2 FQGNSA. V was cut by 1 base and J by 4 bases, with 10 bases left in between. The CDR3 covers 15 residues. The CDR3 sequence is CASSLVRRGTGELFF. The DNA of the CDR3 is TGTGCCAGCAGCTTAGTCCGGCGGGGCACCGGGGAGCTGTTTTTT.

The table lists this clonotype with many counts. The V and J genes are TRBV28 and TRBJ2-7; a weak D match, TRBD2 (5 bases). This CDR3 region has 12 residues. CDR1 is MDHEN and CDR2 is SYDVKM in the germline V gene. Trimming pared 8 bases from V and 4 bases from J, leaving 12 bases between. CDR3 sequence reads: CASLTGSYEQYF. The CDR3 DNA follows: TGTGCCAGCCTTACTGGGAGTTACGAGCAGTACTTC.

This clonotype was found many times. The chain combines TRBV5-4 with TRBJ2-5; D gene ambiguous. CDR3 size: 13 residues. Germline V gives CDR1 SGHNT, CDR2 YYREEE (reference sequence). V was trimmed by 2 bases and J by 2 bases, leaving 7 bases between them. The CDR3: CASSLGPQETQYF. DNA of the CDR3: TGTGCCAGCAGCTTAGGACCTCAAGAGACCCAGTACTTC.

V gene TRBV11-3 combines with J gene TRBJ2-1; 7 nucleotides agree with TRBD2. V was clipped by 5 bases and J by 9 bases; unmatched bases: 19. The CDR3 consists of 17 residues. CDR1 and CDR2 from the germline V gene are SGHNT and YENEEA. The CDR3 is CASSPRALAGETGEQFF. In nucleotides, the CDR3 is TGTGCCAGCAGCCCCCGGGCCTTGGCGGGAGAAACGGGTGAGCAGTTCTTC.

This clonotype was recorded many times. The chain recombines TRBV27 with TRBJ1-1; D is undetermined. This CDR3 is built from 14 residues. The V end was cut by 0 bases, the J end by 10 bases, with 15 bases between. Per the germline V gene, CDR1 is MNHEY and CDR2 is SMNVEV (reference sequence). The CDR3 loop is CASSLSSGMGRAFF. As DNA, the CDR3 is TGTGCCAGCAGTTTATCCAGTGGGATGGGGAGAGCTTTCTTT.

In its sample, this clonotype was seen a few times. The junction departs from the called germline gene at one end, perhaps through a read error. The chain recombines TRBV7-9 with TRBJ2-7; D is unclear. The CDR3 is 14 amino acids. Per germline, CDR1 SEHNR and CDR2 FQNEAQ (reference sequence). This chain's CDR3 is CASSLGAPSYAQYF. CDR3 coding DNA: TGTGCCAGCAGCTTAGGGGCTCCCTCCTACGCGCAGTACTTC.

This clonotype showed up just a few times. This sequence joins TRBV11-2 and TRBJ1-1; D call uncertain. Germline V gene data show CDR1 as SGHAT and CDR2 as FQNNGV. CDR3 length equals 13 residues. V lost 0 bases and J lost 8, with 10 bases in between. In DNA form, the CDR3 reads TGTGCCAGCAGCTTAGATTTGGGTAGAGAAGCTTTCTTT. Amino acid sequence: CASSLDLGREAFF. Full variable domain (missing parts from reference TRBV11-2 and TRBJ1-1): EAGVAQSPRYKIIEKRQSVAFWCNPISGHATLYWYQQILGQGPKLLIQFQNNGVVDDSQLPKDRFSAERLKGVDSTLKIQPAKLEDSAVYLCASSLDLGREAFFGQGTRLTVV.

In this sample, this clonotype turned up many times. The chain couples TRBV20-1 to TRBJ1-1; D call uncertain. V gave up 6 bases and J gave up 5 bases, with 19 bases separating them. In germline, CDR1 is DFQATT, CDR2 SNEGSKA (reference sequence). The CDR3 sequence is 14 residues long. CDR3: CSAVRGSQGTEAFF. CDR3 nucleotides: TGCAGTGCCGTTAGAGGGTCCCAAGGGACTGAAGCTTTCTTT.

The rearrangement links TRBV3-1 to TRBJ1-1; tentatively, D is TRBD1 (5 bases). This CDR3 comprises 12 residues. Germline values: CDR1 LGHDT, CDR2 YNNKEL (reference sequence). The V end lost 2 bases, the J end lost 8 bases, and 9 bases lay between the germline ends. The DNA for the CDR3 is TGTGCCAGCAGCCAATGGGGCCTCGAAGCTTTCTTT. It is translated as CASSQWGLEAFF.